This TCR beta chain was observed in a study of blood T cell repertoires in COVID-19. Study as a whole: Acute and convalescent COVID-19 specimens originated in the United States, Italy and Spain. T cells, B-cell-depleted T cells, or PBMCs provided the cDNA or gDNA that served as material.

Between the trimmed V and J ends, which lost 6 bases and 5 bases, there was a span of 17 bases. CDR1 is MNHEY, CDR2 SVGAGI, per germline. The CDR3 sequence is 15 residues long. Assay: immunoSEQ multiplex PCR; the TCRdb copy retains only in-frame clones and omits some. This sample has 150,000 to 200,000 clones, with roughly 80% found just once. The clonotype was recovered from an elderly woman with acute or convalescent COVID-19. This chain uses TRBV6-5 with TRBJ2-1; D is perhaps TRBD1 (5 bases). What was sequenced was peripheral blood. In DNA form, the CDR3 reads TGTGCCAGCAGGCGCCGTTGGCTAGGGGACAATGAGCAGTTCTTC. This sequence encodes CASRRRWLGDNEQFF.